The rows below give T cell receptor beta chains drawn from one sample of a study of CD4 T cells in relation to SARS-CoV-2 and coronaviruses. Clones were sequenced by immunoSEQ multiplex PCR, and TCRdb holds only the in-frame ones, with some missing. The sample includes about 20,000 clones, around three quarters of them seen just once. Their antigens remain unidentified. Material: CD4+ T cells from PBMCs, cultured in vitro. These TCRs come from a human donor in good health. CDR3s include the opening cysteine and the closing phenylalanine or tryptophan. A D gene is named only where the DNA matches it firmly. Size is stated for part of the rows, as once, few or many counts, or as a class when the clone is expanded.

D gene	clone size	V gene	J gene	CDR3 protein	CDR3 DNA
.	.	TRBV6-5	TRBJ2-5	CASSYPPGTPQETQYF	TGTGCCAGCAGTTACCCTCCCGGGACACCCCAAGAGACCCAGTACTTC
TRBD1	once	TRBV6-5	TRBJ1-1	CASSYSTGGVTEAFF	TGTGCCAGCAGTTACTCTACAGGGGGCGTTACTGAAGCTTTCTTT
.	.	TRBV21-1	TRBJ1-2	CASSKAPGGDGYTF	TGTGCCAGCAGCAAAGCCCCAGGGGGCGATGGCTACACCTTC
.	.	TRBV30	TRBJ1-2	CAWNPPTGPYTF	TGTGCCTGGAACCCCCCGACAGGCCCCTACACCTTC
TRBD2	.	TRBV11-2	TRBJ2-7	CASSLATRLAGVATYEQYF	TGTGCCAGCAGCTTAGCCACCCGACTAGCGGGAGTCGCTACCTACGAGCAGTACTTC
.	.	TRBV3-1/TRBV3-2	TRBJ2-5	CASSPPPNGETQYF	TGTGCCAGCAGCCCCCCGCCGAATGGGGAGACCCAGTACTTC
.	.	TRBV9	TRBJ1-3	CASSSNSGNTIYF	TGTGCCAGCAGCTCCAACTCTGGAAACACCATATATTTT
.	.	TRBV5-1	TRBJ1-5	CASSLSGLDQPQHF	TGCGCCAGCAGCTTGTCAGGGTTGGATCAGCCCCAGCATTTT
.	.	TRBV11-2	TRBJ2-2	CASSFGYTGELFF	TGTGCCAGCAGCTTCGGCTACACCGGGGAGCTGTTTTTT
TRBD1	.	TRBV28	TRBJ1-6	CASRNYGGGVDSPLHF	TGTGCCAGCAGAAATTACGGAGGGGGCGTCGATTCACCCCTCCACTTT
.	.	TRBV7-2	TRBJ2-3	CASSFFSDTQYF	TGTGCCAGCAGCTTTTTTAGCGATACGCAGTATTTT
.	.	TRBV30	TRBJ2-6	CGGVPAGANVLTF	TGCGGCGGAGTGCCAGCGGGGGCCAACGTCCTGACTTTC
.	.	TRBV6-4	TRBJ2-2	CASSTGNTGELFF	TGTGCCAGCAGTACAGGGAACACCGGGGAGCTGTTTTTT
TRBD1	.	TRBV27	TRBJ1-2	CASSFRQGGYGYTF	TGTGCCAGCAGTTTCAGACAGGGAGGCTATGGCTACACCTTC
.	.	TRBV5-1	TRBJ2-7	CASSLAGLLGEQYF	TGCGCCAGCAGCTTGGCGGGTCTACTAGGCGAGCAGTACTTC
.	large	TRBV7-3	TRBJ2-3	CASSSYLSTDTQYF	TGTGCCAGCAGCTCCTATCTAAGCACAGATACGCAGTATTTT
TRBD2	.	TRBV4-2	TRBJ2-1	CASSQDMTSGGNEQFF	TGTGCCAGCAGCCAAGATATGACTAGCGGGGGCAATGAGCAGTTCTTC
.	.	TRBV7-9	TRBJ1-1	CASSLGQERTEAFF	TGTGCCAGCAGCTTAGGACAGGAGCGAACTGAAGCTTTCTTT
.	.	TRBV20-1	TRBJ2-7	CSASRWESYEQYF	TGCAGTGCTAGTAGATGGGAATCCTACGAGCAGTACTTC
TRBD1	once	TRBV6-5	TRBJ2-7	CASTTRQGSTYEQYF	TGTGCCAGCACCACCCGACAGGGCTCCACCTACGAGCAGTACTTC
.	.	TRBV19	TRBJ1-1	CASSFVLNTEAFF	TGTGCCAGTAGTTTTGTCCTTAACACTGAAGCTTTCTTT
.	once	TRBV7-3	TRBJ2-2	CASSFLGSTGELFF	TGTGCCAGCAGCTTTCTCGGGAGTACCGGGGAGCTGTTTTTT
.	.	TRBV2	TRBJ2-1	CASSGHVEQFF	TGTGCCAGCAGTGGCCACGTTGAGCAGTTCTTC
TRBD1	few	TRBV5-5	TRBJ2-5	CASSLAQGEFPETQYF	TGTGCCAGCAGCTTGGCACAGGGGGAGTTTCCAGAGACCCAGTACTTC
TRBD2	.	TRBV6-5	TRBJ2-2	CASSYSLAGARELFF	TGTGCCAGCAGTTACTCGCTAGCGGGAGCGCGGGAGCTGTTTTTT
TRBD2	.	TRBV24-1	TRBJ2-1	CATSATTGLADYNEQFF	TGTGCCACCAGTGCCACCACCGGACTAGCAGATTACAATGAGCAGTTCTTC
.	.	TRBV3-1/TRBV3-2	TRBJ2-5	CASSQEIQETQYF	TGTGCCAGCAGCCAAGAAATACAAGAGACCCAGTACTTC
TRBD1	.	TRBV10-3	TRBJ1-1	CAISGTGGGNTEAFF	TGTGCCATCAGTGGGACAGGGGGCGGGAACACTGAAGCTTTCTTT
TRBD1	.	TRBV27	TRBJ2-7	CASRGQGARGPYEQYF	TGTGCCAGCAGGGGACAGGGGGCACGCGGCCCCTACGAGCAGTACTTC
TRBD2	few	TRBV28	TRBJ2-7	CASSKPIVVRESLRGEQYF	TGTGCCAGCAGTAAACCCATCGTGGTGCGGGAGAGTCTAAGAGGCGAGCAGTACTTC
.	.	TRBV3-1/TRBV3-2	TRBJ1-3	CASSQDQGQGGNTIYF	TGTGCCAGCAGCCAAGATCAGGGGCAGGGCGGAAACACCATATATTTT
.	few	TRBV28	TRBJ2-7	CASSNADEQYF	TGTGCCAGCAGCAACGCAGACGAGCAGTACTTC
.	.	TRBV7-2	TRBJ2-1	CASSLLALTTNEQFF	TGTGCCAGCAGCTTACTAGCACTTACGACAAATGAGCAGTTCTTC
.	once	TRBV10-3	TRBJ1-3	CAISVGLNSGNTIYF	TGTGCCATCAGCGTGGGACTGAACTCTGGAAACACCATATATTTT
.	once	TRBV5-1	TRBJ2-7	CASSLVDWSYEQYF	TGCGCCAGCAGCTTGGTTGACTGGTCCTACGAGCAGTACTTC
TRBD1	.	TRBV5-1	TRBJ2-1	CASKAGQGYNEQFF	TGCGCCAGCAAGGCGGGACAGGGCTACAATGAGCAGTTCTTC
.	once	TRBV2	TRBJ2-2	CASSGARGTGELFF	TGTGCCAGCAGTGGGGCTAGGGGGACCGGGGAGCTGTTTTTT
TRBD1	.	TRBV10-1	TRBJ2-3	CASSESAGGLADTQYF	TGCGCCAGCAGTGAGTCGGCAGGGGGCCTGGCAGATACGCAGTATTTT
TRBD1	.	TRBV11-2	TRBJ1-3	CASSLTPGQGNTIYF	TGTGCCAGCAGCTTGACTCCGGGACAGGGAAACACCATATATTTT
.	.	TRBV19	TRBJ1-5	CASKNRGGANQPQHF	TGTGCCAGTAAAAACCGCGGGGGGGCCAATCAGCCCCAGCATTTT
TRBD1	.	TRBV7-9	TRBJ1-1	CASSLEGAGAFF	TGTGCCAGCAGCTTAGAGGGGGCCGGAGCTTTCTTT
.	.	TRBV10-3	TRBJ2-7	CAISESSYEQYF	TGTGCCATCAGTGAGTCCAGCTACGAGCAGTACTTC
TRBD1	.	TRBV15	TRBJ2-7	CATSREGQGYYEQYF	TGTGCCACCAGCAGGGAGGGACAGGGGTACTACGAGCAGTACTTC
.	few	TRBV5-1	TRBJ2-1	CASSLLRDSHSYNEQFF	TGCGCCAGCAGCTTATTACGGGACTCGCATTCCTACAATGAGCAGTTCTTC
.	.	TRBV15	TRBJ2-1	CATSRAQSEQFF	TGTGCCACCAGCAGAGCTCAAAGTGAGCAGTTCTTC
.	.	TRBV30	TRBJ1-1	CAWSVGSGEAFF	TGTGCCTGGAGTGTGGGGTCAGGGGAAGCTTTCTTT
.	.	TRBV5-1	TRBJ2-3	CASSFKEAADTQYF	TGCGCCAGCAGCTTCAAGGAGGCCGCAGATACGCAGTATTTT
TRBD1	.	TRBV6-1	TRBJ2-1	CASSESGTGNGEQFF	TGTGCCAGCAGTGAAAGCGGGACAGGGAATGGCGAGCAGTTCTTC
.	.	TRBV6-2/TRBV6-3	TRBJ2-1	CASSISGSSYNEQFF	TGTGCCAGCAGCATTAGCGGTAGCTCCTACAATGAGCAGTTCTTC
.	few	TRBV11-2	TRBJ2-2	CASSLTGDTGELFF	TGTGCCAGCAGCCTGACAGGAGACACCGGGGAGCTGTTTTTT
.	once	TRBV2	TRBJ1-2	CASSNTGLTYGYTF	TGTGCCAGCAGTAATACAGGGCTAACCTATGGCTACACCTTC
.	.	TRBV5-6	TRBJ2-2	CASSHSPGPNTGELFF	TGTGCCAGCAGCCACTCCCCAGGGCCGAACACCGGGGAGCTGTTTTTT
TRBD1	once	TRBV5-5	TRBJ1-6	CASSLRTGLDSPLHF	TGTGCCAGCAGCTTGCGGACAGGGCTAGATTCACCCCTCCACTTT
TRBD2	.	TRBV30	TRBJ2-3	CARTSLGGSTDTQYF	TGTGCCCGGACTAGCCTAGGCGGGAGCACAGATACGCAGTATTTT
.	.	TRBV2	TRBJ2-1	CASSDPGGPFLEQFF	TGTGCCAGCAGTGACCCAGGAGGGCCTTTTCTTGAGCAGTTCTTC
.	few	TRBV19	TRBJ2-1	CASSISRANEQFF	TGTGCCAGTAGTATTAGTAGGGCCAATGAGCAGTTCTTC
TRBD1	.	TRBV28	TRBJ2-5	CASRRMGQGVPETQYF	TGTGCCAGCAGGAGAATGGGACAGGGGGTACCGGAGACCCAGTACTTC
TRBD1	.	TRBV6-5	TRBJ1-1	CATSGQGNTEAFF	TGTGCCACCAGCGGACAGGGGAACACTGAAGCTTTCTTT
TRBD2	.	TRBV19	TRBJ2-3	CASSEGTSGRLTDTQYF	TGTGCCAGTAGCGAAGGGACTAGCGGGAGGCTCACAGATACGCAGTATTTT